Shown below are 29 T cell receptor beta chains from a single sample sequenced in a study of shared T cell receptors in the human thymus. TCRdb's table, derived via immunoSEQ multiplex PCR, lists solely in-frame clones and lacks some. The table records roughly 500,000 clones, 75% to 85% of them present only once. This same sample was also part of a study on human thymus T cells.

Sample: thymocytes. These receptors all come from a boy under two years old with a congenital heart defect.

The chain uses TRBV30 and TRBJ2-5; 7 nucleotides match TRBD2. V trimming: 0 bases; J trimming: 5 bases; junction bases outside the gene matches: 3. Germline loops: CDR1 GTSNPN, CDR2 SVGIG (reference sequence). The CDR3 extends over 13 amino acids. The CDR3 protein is CAWSVREAETQYF. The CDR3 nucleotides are TGTGCCTGGAGTGTTCGGGAGGCGGAGACCCAGTACTTC.

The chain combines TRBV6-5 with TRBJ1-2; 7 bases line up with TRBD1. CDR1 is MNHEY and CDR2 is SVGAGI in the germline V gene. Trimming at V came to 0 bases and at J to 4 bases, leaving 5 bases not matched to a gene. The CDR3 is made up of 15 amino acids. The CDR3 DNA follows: TGTGCCAGCAGTTACTCAGGGGGCGCTGTCTATGGCTACACCTTC. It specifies CASSYSGGAVYGYTF.

The CDR3 region is CASSVVSGPHEQYF. For the CDR3, the DNA is TGTGCCAGCAGCGTAGTTAGCGGGCCCCACGAGCAGTACTTC. The rearrangement joins TRBV9 to TRBJ2-7, with 7 bases aligning to TRBD2. CDR3 size: 14 residues. J gave up 5 bases and V 0 bases, and 5 bases lay outside the gene matches. Per germline, CDR1 SGDLS and CDR2 YYNGEE.

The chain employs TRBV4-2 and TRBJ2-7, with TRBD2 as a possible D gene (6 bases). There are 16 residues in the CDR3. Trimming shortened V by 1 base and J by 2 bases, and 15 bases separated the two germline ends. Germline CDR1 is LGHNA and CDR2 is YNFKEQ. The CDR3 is CASSQVEGRRPYEQYF. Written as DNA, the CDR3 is TGTGCCAGCAGCCAAGTGGAGGGGCGCCGCCCCTACGAGCAGTACTTC.

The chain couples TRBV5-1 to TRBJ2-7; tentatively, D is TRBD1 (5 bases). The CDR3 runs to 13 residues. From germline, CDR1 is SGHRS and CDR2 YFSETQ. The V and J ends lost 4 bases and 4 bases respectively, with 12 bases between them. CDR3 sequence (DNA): TGCGCCAGCAGCCCCAAGGGGTGGTACGAGCAGTACTTC. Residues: CASSPKGWYEQYF.

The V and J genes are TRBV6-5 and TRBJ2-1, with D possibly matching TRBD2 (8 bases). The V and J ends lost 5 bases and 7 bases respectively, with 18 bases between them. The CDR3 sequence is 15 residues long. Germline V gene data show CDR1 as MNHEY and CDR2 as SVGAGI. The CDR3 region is CASSQGDGRENEQFF. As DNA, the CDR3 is TGTGCCAGCAGTCAGGGGGACGGGAGGGAGAATGAGCAGTTCTTC.

Here the CDR3 reads CASSLEQGQAGYGYTF. In DNA, the CDR3 is TGTGCCAGCAGCTTGGAACAGGGCCAGGCGGGCTATGGCTACACCTTC. The genes are TRBV5-4 and TRBJ1-2; possible D gene TRBD1, 6 bases. The CDR3 is made up of 16 amino acids. Per germline, CDR1 SGHNT and CDR2 YYREEE (reference sequence). V lost 0 bases to trimming and J lost 4 bases, with 16 bases between them.

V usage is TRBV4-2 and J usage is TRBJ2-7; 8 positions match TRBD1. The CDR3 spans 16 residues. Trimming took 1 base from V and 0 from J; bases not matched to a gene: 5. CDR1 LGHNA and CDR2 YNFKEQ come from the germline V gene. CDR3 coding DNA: TGTGCCAGCAGCCAAGCGAGGACAGGGCCCTCCTACGAGCAGTACTTC. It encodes CASSQARTGPSYEQYF.

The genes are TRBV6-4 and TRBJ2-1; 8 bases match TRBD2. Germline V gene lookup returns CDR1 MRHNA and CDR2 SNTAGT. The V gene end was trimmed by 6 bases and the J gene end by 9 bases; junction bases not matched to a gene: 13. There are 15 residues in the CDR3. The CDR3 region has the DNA TGTGCCAGCAGCACAACTAGCGGTGTTTTTAGTGAGCAGTTCTTC. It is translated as CASSTTSGVFSEQFF.

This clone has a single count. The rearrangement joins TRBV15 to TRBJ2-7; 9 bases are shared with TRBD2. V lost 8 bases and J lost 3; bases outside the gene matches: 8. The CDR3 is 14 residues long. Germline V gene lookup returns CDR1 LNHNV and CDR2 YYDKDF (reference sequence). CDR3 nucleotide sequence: TGTGCCACCGGGAGGCGGGAGGGGGACTACGAGCAGTACTTC. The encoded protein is CATGRREGDYEQYF.

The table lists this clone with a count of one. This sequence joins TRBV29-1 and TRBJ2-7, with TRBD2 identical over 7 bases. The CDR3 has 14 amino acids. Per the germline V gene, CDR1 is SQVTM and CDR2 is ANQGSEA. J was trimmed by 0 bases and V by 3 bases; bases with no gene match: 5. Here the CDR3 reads CSVDLGRGSYEQYF. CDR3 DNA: TGCAGCGTTGATCTGGGGAGGGGCTCCTACGAGCAGTACTTC.

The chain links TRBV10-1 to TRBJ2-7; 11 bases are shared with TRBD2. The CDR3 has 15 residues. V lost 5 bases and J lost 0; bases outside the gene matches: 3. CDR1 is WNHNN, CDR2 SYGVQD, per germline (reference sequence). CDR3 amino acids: CASSRLAGSSYEQYF. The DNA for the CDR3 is TGCGCCAGCAGTAGACTAGCGGGGTCCTCCTACGAGCAGTACTTC.

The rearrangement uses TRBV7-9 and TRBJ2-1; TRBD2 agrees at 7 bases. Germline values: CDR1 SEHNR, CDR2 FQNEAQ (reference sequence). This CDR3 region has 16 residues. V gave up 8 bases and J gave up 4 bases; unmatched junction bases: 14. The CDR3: CASSQNAGVRYNEQFF. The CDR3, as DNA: TGTGCCAGCTCCCAGAATGCGGGAGTGCGGTACAATGAGCAGTTCTTC.

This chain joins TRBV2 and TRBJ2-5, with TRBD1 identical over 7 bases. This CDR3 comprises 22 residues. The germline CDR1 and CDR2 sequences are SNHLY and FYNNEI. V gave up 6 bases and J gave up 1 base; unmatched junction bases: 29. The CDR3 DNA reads TGTGCCAGCAGCGTATATCAAAGCTGGATACAGGGGAGTCCTTCCCCCCAAGAGACCCAGTACTTC. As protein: CASSVYQSWIQGSPSPQETQYF.

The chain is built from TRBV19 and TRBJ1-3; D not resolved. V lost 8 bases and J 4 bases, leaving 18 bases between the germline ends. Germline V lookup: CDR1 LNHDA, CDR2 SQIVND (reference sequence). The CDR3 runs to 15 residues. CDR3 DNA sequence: TGTGCCAGTGAGGGCCCTGGAGCTTCGGGAAACACCATATATTTT. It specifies CASEGPGASGNTIYF.

In DNA form, the CDR3 reads TGTGCCAGCAGCTTAGCGGAGGGGAAGGCTAGGACCAGCGGGAATGAGCAGTTCTTC. This sequence encodes CASSLAEGKARTSGNEQFF. The gene calls are TRBV7-9 and TRBJ2-1, with D possibly TRBD2 on 6 matching bases. V lost 0 bases, J lost 7 bases, and 25 bases lay in between. CDR1 is SEHNR and CDR2 is FQNEAQ in the germline V gene (reference sequence). This CDR3 comprises 19 residues. Full variable domain (outside the CDR3, taken from reference TRBV7-9 and TRBJ2-1): DTGVSQNPRHKITKRGQNVTFRCDPISEHNRLYWYRQTLGQGPEFLTYFQNEAQLEKSRLLSDRFSAERPKGSFSTLEIQRTEQGDSAMYLCASSLAEGKARTSGNEQFFGPGTRLTVL.

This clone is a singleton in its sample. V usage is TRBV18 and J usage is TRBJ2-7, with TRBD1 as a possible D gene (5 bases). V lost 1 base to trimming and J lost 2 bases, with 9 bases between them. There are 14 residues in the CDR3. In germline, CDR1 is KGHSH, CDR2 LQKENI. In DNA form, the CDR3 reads TGTGCCAGCTCACCACTCGGCAGGGCCTACGAGCAGTACTTC. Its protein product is CASSPLGRAYEQYF. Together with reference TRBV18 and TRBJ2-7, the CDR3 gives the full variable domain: NAGVMQNPRHLVRRRGQEARLRCSPMKGHSHVYWYRQLPEEGLKFMVYLQKENIIDESGMPKERFSAEFPKEGPSILRIQQVVRGDSAAYFCASSPLGRAYEQYFGPGTRLTVT.

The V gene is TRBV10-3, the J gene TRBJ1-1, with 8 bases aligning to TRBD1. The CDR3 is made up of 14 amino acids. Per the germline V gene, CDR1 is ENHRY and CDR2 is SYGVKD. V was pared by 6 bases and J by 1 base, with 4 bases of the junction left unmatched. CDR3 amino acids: CAISDRGWNTEAFF. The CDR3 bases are TGTGCCATCAGCGACAGGGGATGGAACACTGAAGCTTTCTTT.

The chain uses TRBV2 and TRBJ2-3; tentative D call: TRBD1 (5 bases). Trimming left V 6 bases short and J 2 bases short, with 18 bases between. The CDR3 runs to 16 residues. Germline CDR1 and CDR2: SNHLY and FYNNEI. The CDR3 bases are TGTGCCAGCAGACAACCGGGCCAAGGGGACACAGATACGCAGTATTTT. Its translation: CASRQPGQGDTDTQYF. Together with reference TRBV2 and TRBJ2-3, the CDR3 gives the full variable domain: EPEVTQTPSHQVTQMGQEVILRCVPISNHLYFYWYRQILGQKVEFLVSFYNNEISEKSEIFDDQFSVERPDGSNFTLKIRSTKLEDSAMYFCASRQPGQGDTDTQYFGPGTRLTVL.

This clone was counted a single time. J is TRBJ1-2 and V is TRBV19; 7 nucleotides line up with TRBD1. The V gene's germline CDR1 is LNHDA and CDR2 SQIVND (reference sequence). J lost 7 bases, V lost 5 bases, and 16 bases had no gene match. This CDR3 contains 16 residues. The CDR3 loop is CASSVEGGGLTGGYTF. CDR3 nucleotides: TGTGCCAGTAGTGTGGAAGGGGGCGGGCTAACTGGTGGCTACACCTTC. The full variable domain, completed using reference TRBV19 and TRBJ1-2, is DGGITQSPKYLFRKEGQNVTLSCEQNLNHDAMYWYRQDPGQGLRLIYYSQIVNDFQKGDIAEGYSVSREKKESFPLTVTSAQKNPTAFYLCASSVEGGGLTGGYTFGSGTRLTVV.

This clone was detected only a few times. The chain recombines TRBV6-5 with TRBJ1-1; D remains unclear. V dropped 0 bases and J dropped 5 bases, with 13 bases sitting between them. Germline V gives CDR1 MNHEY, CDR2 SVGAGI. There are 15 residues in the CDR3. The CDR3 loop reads CASSYSPGGGTEAFF. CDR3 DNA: TGTGCCAGCAGTTACTCACCCGGAGGTGGAACTGAAGCTTTCTTT.

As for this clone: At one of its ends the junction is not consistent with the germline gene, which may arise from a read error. Written as DNA, the CDR3 is TGTGCTAGCACCACCGGTTTGCGGGAAGGGGAGACCCAGTACTTC. It encodes CASTTGLREGETQYF. The rearrangement joins TRBV7-7 to TRBJ2-5; the D gene is possibly TRBD2 (6 bases). Germline V gene lookup returns CDR1 SSHAT and CDR2 FNYEAQ (reference sequence). The length of the CDR3 is 15 residues.

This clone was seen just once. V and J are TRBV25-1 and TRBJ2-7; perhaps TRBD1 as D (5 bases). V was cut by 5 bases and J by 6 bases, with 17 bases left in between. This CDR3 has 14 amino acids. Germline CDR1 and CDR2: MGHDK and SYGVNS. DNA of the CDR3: TGTGCCAGCAGTCTCGCGACAGCTCATGCCGAGCAGTACTTC. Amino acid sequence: CASSLATAHAEQYF.

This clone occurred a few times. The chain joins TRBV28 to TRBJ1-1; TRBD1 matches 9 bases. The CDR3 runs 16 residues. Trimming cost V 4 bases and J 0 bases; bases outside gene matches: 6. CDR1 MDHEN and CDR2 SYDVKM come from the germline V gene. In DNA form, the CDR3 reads TGTGCCAGCAGTTCCCCCGGGACAGGGATGAACACTGAAGCTTTCTTT. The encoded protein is CASSSPGTGMNTEAFF.

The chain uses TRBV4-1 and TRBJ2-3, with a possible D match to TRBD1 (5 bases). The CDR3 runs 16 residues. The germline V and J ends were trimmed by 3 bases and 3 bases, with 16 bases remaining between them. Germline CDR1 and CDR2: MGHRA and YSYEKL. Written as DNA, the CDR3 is TGCGCCAGCAGCCACAGCCAGGGCGTGGGGACAGATACGCAGTATTTT. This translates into CASSHSQGVGTDTQYF.

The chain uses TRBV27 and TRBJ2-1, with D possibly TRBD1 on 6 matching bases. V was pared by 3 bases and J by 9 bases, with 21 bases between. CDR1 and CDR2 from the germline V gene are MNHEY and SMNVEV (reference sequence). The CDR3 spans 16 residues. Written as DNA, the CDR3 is TGTGCCAGCAGTTTCTGGCATCAGGGGTTCGACGGTGAGCAGTTCTTC. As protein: CASSFWHQGFDGEQFF.

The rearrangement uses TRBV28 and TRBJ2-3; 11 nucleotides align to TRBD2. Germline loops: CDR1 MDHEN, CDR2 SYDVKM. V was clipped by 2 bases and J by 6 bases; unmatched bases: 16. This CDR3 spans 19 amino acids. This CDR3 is CASSLPGQSLLAGADTQYF. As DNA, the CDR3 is TGTGCCAGCAGTTTACCGGGACAGAGCCTACTAGCGGGAGCGGATACGCAGTATTTT. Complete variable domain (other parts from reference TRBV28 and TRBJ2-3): DVKVTQSSRYLVKRTGEKVFLECVQDMDHENMFWYRQDPGLGLRLIYFSYDVKMKEKGDIPEGYSVSREKKERFSLILESASTNQTSMYLCASSLPGQSLLAGADTQYFGPGTRLTVL.

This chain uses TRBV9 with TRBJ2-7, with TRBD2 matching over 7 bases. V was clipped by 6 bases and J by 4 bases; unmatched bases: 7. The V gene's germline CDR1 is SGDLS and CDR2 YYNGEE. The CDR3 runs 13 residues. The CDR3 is CASTWEGLYEQYF. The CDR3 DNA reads TGTGCCAGCACCTGGGAGGGGCTTTACGAGCAGTACTTC.

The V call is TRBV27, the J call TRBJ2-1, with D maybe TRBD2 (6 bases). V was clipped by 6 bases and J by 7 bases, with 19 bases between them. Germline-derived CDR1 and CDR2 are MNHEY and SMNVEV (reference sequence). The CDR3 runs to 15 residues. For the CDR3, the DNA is TGTGCCAGCAGCCACCGGACCTCGGGACTTAATGAGCAGTTCTTC. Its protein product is CASSHRTSGLNEQFF.